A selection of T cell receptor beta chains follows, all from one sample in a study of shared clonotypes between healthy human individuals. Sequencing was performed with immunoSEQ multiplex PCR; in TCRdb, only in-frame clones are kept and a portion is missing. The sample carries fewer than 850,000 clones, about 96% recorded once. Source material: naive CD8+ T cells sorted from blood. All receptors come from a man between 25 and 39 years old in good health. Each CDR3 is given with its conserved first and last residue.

CASSPGTSGRGYNEQFF	TRBV7-9	TRBJ2-1
CASSDRTGASYEQYF	TRBV4-1	TRBJ2-7
CASSGPGQSSYEQYF	TRBV25-1	TRBJ2-7
CASSLDHPSGTYQETQYF	TRBV11-3	TRBJ2-5
CSVEDLGGRNEQFF	TRBV29-1	TRBJ2-1
CASSLEVFEQYF	TRBV11-2	TRBJ2-7
CASSDRSPWADTEAFF	TRBV6-1	TRBJ1-1
CASRYRESYEQYF	TRBV2	TRBJ2-7
CASSLGASIGQRSYEQYF	TRBV5-6	TRBJ2-7
CASSIWQGKDTQYF	TRBV19	TRBJ2-3
CASSSPESPYEQYF	TRBV9	TRBJ2-7
CASSLSSGRAITGELFF	TRBV5-1	TRBJ2-2
CASSDGGDYEQYF	TRBV6-1	TRBJ2-7
CASSLLGSTDTQYF	TRBV27	TRBJ2-3
CASSLGFGTDTQYF	TRBV11-2	TRBJ2-3
CASSEGRLRGEQYF	TRBV2	TRBJ2-7
CASSPLVLGQGYEQYF	TRBV18	TRBJ2-7
CASSYSGVFYEQYF	TRBV6-5	TRBJ2-7
CASAYGAGNGNEQFF	TRBV9	TRBJ2-1
CASSSAGTSGVYYEQYF	TRBV5-5	TRBJ2-7